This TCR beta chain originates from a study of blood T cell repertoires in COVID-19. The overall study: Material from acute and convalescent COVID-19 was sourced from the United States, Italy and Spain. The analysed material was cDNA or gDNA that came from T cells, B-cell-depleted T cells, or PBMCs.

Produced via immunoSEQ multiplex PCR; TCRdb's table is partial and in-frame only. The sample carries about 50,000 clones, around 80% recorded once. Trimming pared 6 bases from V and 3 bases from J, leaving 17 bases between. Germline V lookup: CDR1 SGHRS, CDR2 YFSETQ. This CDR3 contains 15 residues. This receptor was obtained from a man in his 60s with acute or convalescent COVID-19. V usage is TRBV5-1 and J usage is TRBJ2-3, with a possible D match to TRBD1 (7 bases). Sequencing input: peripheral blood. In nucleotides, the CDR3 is TGCGCCAGCACGATCGGGGGACAGTTAACAGATACGCAGTATTTT. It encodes CASTIGGQLTDTQYF.